The next 10 T cell receptor beta chains were all read from a single sample in a study of blood T cell repertoires in COVID-19. Here immunoSEQ multiplex PCR was the method, and the copy in TCRdb shows in-frame clones only, minus some. The sample has 150,000 to 200,000 clones, around 79% seen once; the top ten hold more than 25%. The source material was peripheral blood. The receptors were gathered from a woman in her seventies with acute or convalescent COVID-19.

In its sample, this clone was seen a few times. The CDR3 spells CACQTESYIFPLHF. The CDR3 bases are TGTGCCTGCCAGACAGAATCGTACATATTCCCCCTCCACTTT. The J gene is TRBJ1-6, the V gene TRBV30; a weak D match, TRBD1 (5 bases). The CDR3 totals 14 residues. Germline-derived CDR1 and CDR2 are GTSNPN and SVGIG (reference sequence). V was clipped by 6 bases and J by 13 bases, with 22 bases between them.

The chain uses TRBV5-1 and TRBJ2-7, with 12 bases fitting TRBD2. Germline loops: CDR1 SGHRS, CDR2 YFSETQ. V lost 4 bases to trimming and J lost 2 bases; unmatched junction nucleotides: 7. CDR3 length: 16 amino acids. The DNA of the CDR3 is TGCGCCAGCAGCCTAACTAGCGGGGGGAATACCTACGAGCAGTACTTC. It yields the protein CASSLTSGGNTYEQYF.

This clone was picked up a small number of times. V usage is TRBV7-2 and J usage is TRBJ1-2; D is unclear. With 2 bases removed from V and 2 bases from J, the gap between germline ends came to 9 bases. Germline CDR1 reads SGHTA; CDR2 reads FQGNSA. The CDR3 is made up of 14 amino acids. The CDR3 DNA is TGTGCCAGCAGCTTACGGCGGGCGAACTATGGCTACACCTTC. Protein: CASSLRRANYGYTF.

The CDR3 coding sequence is TGTGCCAGTAGTAAAAGACTAGCGGGAGGTTTAGAAAATGAGCAGTTCTTC. Its translation: CASSKRLAGGLENEQFF. The chain combines TRBV19 with TRBJ2-1; 13 positions agree with TRBD2. Germline V gene lookup returns CDR1 LNHDA and CDR2 SQIVND (reference sequence). V lost 4 bases, J lost 7 bases, and 10 bases stayed unmatched. CDR3 length: 17 amino acids.

This chain uses TRBV7-8 with TRBJ1-1; D is perhaps TRBD1 (6 bases). The V gene lost 0 bases and the J gene lost 3 bases, with 8 bases spanning the gap. The CDR3 sequence is 14 residues long. Germline CDR1 is SGHVS and CDR2 is FQNEAQ. CDR3 DNA sequence: TGTGCCAGCAGCTTAGCTCGGACAGACACTGAAGCTTTCTTT. This codes for CASSLARTDTEAFF.

V is TRBV5-5 and J is TRBJ2-5; no clear D. CDR3 length equals 15 residues. V was cut by 1 base and J by 4 bases, with 14 bases left in between. Germline V gives CDR1 SGHKS, CDR2 YYEKEE (reference sequence). DNA of the CDR3: TGTGCCAGCAGCTTGCTCCCTTGGGCAGCAGAGACCCAGTACTTC. It is translated as CASSLLPWAAETQYF. Using reference TRBV5-5 and TRBJ2-5 for the parts outside the CDR3, the full variable domain is DAGVTQSPTHLIKTRGQQVTLRCSPISGHKSVSWYQQVLGQGPQFIFQYYEKEERGRGNFPDRFSARQFPNYSSELNVNALLLGDSALYLCASSLLPWAAETQYFGPGTRLLVL.

This chain links TRBV6-1 with TRBJ1-4; perhaps TRBD1 as D (6 bases). This CDR3 has 16 residues. Between the trimmed V and J ends, which lost 3 bases and 0 bases, there was a span of 11 bases. The V gene's germline CDR1 is MNHNS and CDR2 SASEGT. The CDR3 region has the DNA TGTGCCAGCAGTGAGGGCAGGGGATCAACTAATGAAAAACTGTTTTTT. This encodes CASSEGRGSTNEKLFF.

The chain recombines TRBV5-1 with TRBJ2-3, with a weak D call TRBD1 (6 bases). This CDR3 spans 14 amino acids. Germline loops: CDR1 SGHRS, CDR2 YFSETQ. Trimming cost V 7 bases and J 2 bases, with 14 bases left between them. Written as DNA, the CDR3 is TGCGCCAGCTCTGTCCGGGACACCACAGATACGCAGTATTTT. Translation gives CASSVRDTTDTQYF.

This clone was seen once. The V and J genes are TRBV19 and TRBJ1-5; the D gene is possibly TRBD1 (6 bases). The CDR3 runs 14 residues. CDR1 is LNHDA and CDR2 is SQIVND in the germline V gene (reference sequence). Trimming left V 4 bases short and J 7 bases short, with 14 bases between. CDR3 bases: TGTGCCAGTAGTAAGGGGACCCAGGGGCAGCCCCAGCATTTT. Its protein is CASSKGTQGQPQHF.

The CDR3 sequence: CASSILSRTGTSNQPQHF. The CDR3 DNA follows: TGTGCCAGCAGTATCCTTTCCCGGACAGGGACTAGCAATCAGCCCCAGCATTTT. This chain links TRBV28 with TRBJ1-5; TRBD1 matches at 8 bases. The CDR3 spans 18 residues. Per germline, CDR1 MDHEN and CDR2 SYDVKM. Trimming at V came to 5 bases and at J to 0 bases, leaving 12 bases not matched to a gene.